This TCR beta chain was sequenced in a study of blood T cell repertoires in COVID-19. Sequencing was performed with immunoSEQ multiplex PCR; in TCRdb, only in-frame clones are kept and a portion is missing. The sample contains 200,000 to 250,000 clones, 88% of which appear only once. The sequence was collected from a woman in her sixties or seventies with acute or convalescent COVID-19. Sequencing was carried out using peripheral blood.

CDR3 region: CATSTAGTGGQPQHF. CDR3 DNA: TGTGCCACCAGCACCGCCGGGACAGGGGGGCAGCCCCAGCATTTT. This chain joins TRBV15 and TRBJ1-5; 11 bases line up with TRBD1. V lost 4 bases to trimming and J lost 7 bases; unmatched junction nucleotides: 6. The CDR3 covers 15 residues. Germline loops: CDR1 LNHNV, CDR2 YYDKDF (reference sequence).